Listed below are T cell receptor beta chains from one sample, sequenced in a study of T cells in Graves' hyperthyroidism and ophthalmopathy. One entry per CDR3 protein, called by TCRdb with MiXCR from the multiplex PCR reads. This sample has hundreds of thousands of distinct CDR3 sequences; around 15% occur once, and the top ten carry about 9.4%. The sample taken for sequencing was blood. These receptors came from a woman aged 18 to 35 with Graves' hyperthyroidism. CDR3s include the opening cysteine and the closing phenylalanine or tryptophan. D genes are given only for firm matches.

v_gene: TRBV10-3; len: 16; d_gene: NA; CDR3aa: CAISESSVGDTDTQYF
v_gene: TRBV20-1; len: 15; d_gene: NA; CDR3aa: CSAVRSDLGTDTQYF
v_gene: TRBV29-1; len: 15; d_gene: TRBD2; CDR3aa: CSVDPSGSAQGTQYF
v_gene: TRBV2; len: 12; d_gene: NA; CDR3aa: CASRFSTDTQYF
v_gene: TRBV6-1; len: 17; d_gene: TRBD2; CDR3aa: CASSPGGVSGIGDTQYF
v_gene: TRBV2; len: 12; d_gene: NA; CDR3aa: CASIGDRNEQYF
v_gene: TRBV11-2; len: 12; d_gene: NA; CDR3aa: CASSLGEYEQFF
v_gene: TRBV7-2; len: 17; d_gene: NA; CDR3aa: CASSLGEMVTGPYEQYF
v_gene: TRBV4-1; len: 16; d_gene: TRBD2; CDR3aa: CASSGLAGSDYNEQFF
v_gene: TRBV5-6; len: 19; d_gene: TRBD2; CDR3aa: CASSLGVWLAGFGYNEQFF
v_gene: TRBV20-1; len: 14; d_gene: NA; CDR3aa: CSATRDSYRNIQYF
v_gene: TRBV6-1; len: 13; d_gene: NA; CDR3aa: CASSAPANTEAFF
v_gene: TRBV11-1; len: 15; d_gene: NA; CDR3aa: CASSLVRLGIDEQFF
v_gene: TRBV3-1; len: 12; d_gene: NA; CDR3aa: CASSEGYQPQHF
v_gene: TRBV7-2; len: 22; d_gene: TRBD2; CDR3aa: CASSSGLAGGQKMWKIGDTQYF
v_gene: TRBV7-9; len: 15; d_gene: TRBD1; CDR3aa: CASSLQGAKGNTIYF
v_gene: TRBV7-2; len: 17; d_gene: NA; CDR3aa: CASSSPQTGARANVLTF
v_gene: TRBV5-1; len: 14; d_gene: NA; CDR3aa: CASSATASTDTQYF
v_gene: TRBV29-1; len: 13; d_gene: NA; CDR3aa: CSATGPLGYEQYF
v_gene: TRBV30; len: 15; d_gene: TRBD1; CDR3aa: CAWSTGGSSNQPQHF
v_gene: TRBV7-9; len: 14; d_gene: NA; CDR3aa: CASSSPAVADTQYF
v_gene: TRBV25-1; len: 13; d_gene: TRBD1; CDR3aa: CASGTGRERGYTF
v_gene: TRBV7-9; len: 12; d_gene: NA; CDR3aa: CASSPAWYEQFF
v_gene: TRBV12-5; len: 15; d_gene: TRBD2; CDR3aa: CASGFGGSWYNEQFF
v_gene: TRBV9; len: 16; d_gene: TRBD2; CDR3aa: CASSGASGRAANEQFF
v_gene: TRBV6-1; len: 14; d_gene: TRBD2; CDR3aa: CASSQTSGSSTQYF
v_gene: TRBV5-4; len: 17; d_gene: TRBD2; CDR3aa: CASSPGTSGEPKNIQYF
v_gene: TRBV6-2/TRBV6-3; len: 14; d_gene: TRBD2; CDR3aa: CASRGGSRTDTQYF
v_gene: TRBV7-2; len: 15; d_gene: NA; CDR3aa: CASSDFMFFRNEQFF
v_gene: TRBV12-3/TRBV12-4; len: 15; d_gene: NA; CDR3aa: CASSWGKGRGYGYTF
v_gene: TRBV11-3; len: 14; d_gene: TRBD1; CDR3aa: CASRRQGGAYEQYF
v_gene: TRBV28; len: 12; d_gene: NA; CDR3aa: CASSLIGYGYTF
v_gene: TRBV28; len: 14; d_gene: TRBD1; CDR3aa: CASRRDQGAREQYF
v_gene: TRBV3-1; len: 18; d_gene: TRBD1; CDR3aa: CASSQGVPRTGPNYGYTF
v_gene: TRBV6-1; len: 19; d_gene: TRBD2; CDR3aa: CASSRGYRLAGGYTGELFF
v_gene: TRBV14; len: 15; d_gene: TRBD1; CDR3aa: CASSRGRDRDYEQYF
v_gene: TRBV18; len: 15; d_gene: NA; CDR3aa: CASSPLMEIYNEQFF
v_gene: TRBV11-3; len: 14; d_gene: NA; CDR3aa: CASSLEFSKNIQYF
v_gene: TRBV11-2; len: 15; d_gene: NA; CDR3aa: CASSLEAGGGETQYF
v_gene: TRBV2; len: 14; d_gene: TRBD1; CDR3aa: CASRGTGSSYEQYF
v_gene: TRBV4-1; len: 15; d_gene: NA; CDR3aa: CASSQDRAGLYGYTF
v_gene: TRBV14; len: 14; d_gene: NA; CDR3aa: CASSRGVSNSPLHF
v_gene: TRBV27; len: 16; d_gene: TRBD1; CDR3aa: CASRGLRQGANEKLFF
v_gene: TRBV19; len: 15; d_gene: NA; CDR3aa: CASSISWGTFTEAFF
v_gene: TRBV3-1; len: 20; d_gene: NA; CDR3aa: CASSQVREDFREVAKNIQYF
v_gene: TRBV3-1; len: 12; d_gene: NA; CDR3aa: CASSDFLGESCF
v_gene: TRBV6-1; len: 15; d_gene: TRBD2; CDR3aa: CASSGEGAGDYEQYF